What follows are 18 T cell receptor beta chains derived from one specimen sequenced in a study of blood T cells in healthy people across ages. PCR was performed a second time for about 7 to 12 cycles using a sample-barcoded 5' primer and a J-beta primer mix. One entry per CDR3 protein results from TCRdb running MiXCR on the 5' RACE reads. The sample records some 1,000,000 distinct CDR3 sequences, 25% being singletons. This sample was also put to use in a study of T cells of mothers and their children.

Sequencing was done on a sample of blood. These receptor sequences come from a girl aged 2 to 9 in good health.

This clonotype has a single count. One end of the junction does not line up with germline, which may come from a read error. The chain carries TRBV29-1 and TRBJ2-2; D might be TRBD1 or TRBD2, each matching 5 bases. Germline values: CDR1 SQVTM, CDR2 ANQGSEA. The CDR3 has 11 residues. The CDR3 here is CSVIQAGELVF. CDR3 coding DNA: TGCAGCGTGATACAGGCCGGGGAGCTGGTTTTT.

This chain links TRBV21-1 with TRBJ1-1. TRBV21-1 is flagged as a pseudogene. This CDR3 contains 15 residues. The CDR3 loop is CASSKLWSRNTEAFF. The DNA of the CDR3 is TGTGCCAGCAGCAAATTATGGTCCAGGAACACTGAAGCTTTCTTT.

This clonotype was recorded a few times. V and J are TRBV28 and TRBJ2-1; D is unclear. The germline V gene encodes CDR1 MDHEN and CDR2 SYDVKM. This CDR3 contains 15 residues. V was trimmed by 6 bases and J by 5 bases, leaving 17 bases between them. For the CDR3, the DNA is TGTGCCAGCAGATCGCCCGAGGACGGAGACAATGAGCAGTTCTTC. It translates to CASRSPEDGDNEQFF.

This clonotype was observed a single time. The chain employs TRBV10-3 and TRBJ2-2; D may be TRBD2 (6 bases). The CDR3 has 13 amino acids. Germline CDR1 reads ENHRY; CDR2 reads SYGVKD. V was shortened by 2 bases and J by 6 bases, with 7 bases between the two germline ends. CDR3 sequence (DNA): TGTGCCATCAGTGAGCGGAGGGCCGGGGAGCTGTTTTTT. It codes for CAISERRAGELFF.

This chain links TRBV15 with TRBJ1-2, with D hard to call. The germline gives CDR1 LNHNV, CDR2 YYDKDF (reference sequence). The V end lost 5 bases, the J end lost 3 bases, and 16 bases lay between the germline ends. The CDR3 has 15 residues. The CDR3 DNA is TGTGCCACCAGCTCCTACCGACGGGAACACTATGGCTACACCTTC. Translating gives CATSSYRREHYGYTF.

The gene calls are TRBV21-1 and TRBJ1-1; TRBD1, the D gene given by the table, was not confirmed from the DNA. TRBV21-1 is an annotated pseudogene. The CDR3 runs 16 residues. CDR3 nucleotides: TGTGCCAGCAGCAAAGGACAGCAGTTCGAGAACACTGAAGCTTTCTTT. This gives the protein CASSKGQQFENTEAFF.

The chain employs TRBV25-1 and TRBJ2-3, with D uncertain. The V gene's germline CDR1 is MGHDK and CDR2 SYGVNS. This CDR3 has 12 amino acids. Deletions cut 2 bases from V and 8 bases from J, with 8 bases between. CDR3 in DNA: TGTGCCAGCAGTGAAGGGTCTGGTACGCAGTATTTT. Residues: CASSEGSGTQYF.

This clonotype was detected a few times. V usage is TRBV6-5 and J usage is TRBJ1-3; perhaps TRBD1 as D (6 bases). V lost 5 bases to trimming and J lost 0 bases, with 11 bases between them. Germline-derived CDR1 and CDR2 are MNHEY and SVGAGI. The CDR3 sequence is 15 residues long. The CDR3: CASSRIGGSGNTIYF. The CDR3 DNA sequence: TGTGCCAGCAGTCGAATAGGGGGCTCTGGAAACACCATATATTTT.

The CDR3 loop is CASSAASQPQHF. The CDR3 region has the DNA TGTGCCAGCAGCGCAGCCAGTCAGCCCCAGCATTTT. The chain uses TRBV28 and TRBJ1-5; no clear D gene. The germline V and J ends were trimmed by 6 bases and 6 bases, with 9 bases remaining between them. Germline CDR1 and CDR2: MDHEN and SYDVKM. This CDR3 is 12 amino acids long.

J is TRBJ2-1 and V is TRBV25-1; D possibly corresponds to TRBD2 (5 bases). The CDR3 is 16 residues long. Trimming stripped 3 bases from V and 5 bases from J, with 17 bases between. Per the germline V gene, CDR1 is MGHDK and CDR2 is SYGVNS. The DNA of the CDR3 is TGTGCCAGCAGTGAGGTAGGCCTATCGGGAAACAATGAGCAGTTCTTC. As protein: CASSEVGLSGNNEQFF.

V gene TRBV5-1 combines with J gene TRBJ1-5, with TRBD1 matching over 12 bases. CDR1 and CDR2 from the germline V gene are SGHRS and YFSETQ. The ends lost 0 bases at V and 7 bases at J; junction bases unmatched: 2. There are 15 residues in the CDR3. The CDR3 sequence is CASSLEGQGAQPQHF. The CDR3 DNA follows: TGCGCCAGCAGCTTGGAGGGACAGGGGGCACAGCCCCAGCATTTT. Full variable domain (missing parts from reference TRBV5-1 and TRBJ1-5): KAGVTQTPRYLIKTRGQQVTLSCSPISGHRSVSWYQQTPGQGLQFLFEYFSETQRNKGNFPGRFSGRQFSNSRSEMNVSTLELGDSALYLCASSLEGQGAQPQHFGDGTRLSIL.

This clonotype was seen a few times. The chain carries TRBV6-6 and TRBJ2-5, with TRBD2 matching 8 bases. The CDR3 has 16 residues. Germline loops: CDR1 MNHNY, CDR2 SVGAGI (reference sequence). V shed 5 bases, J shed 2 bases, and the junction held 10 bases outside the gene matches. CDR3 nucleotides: TGTGCCAGCAGTGTACCCGCCCGGGGGGGGCAAGAGACCCAGTACTTC. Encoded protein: CASSVPARGGQETQYF.

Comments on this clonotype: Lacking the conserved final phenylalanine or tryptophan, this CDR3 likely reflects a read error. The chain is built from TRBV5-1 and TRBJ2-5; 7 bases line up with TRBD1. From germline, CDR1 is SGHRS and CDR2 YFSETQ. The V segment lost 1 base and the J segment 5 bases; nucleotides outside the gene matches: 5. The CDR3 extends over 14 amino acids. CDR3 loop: CASSLQGVTETQYL. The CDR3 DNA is TGCGCCAGCAGCTTGCAGGGGGTCACGGAGACCCAGTACCTC.

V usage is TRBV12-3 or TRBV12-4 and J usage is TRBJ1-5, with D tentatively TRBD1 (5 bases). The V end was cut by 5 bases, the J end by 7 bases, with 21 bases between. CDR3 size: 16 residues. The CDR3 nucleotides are TGTGCCAGCAGTCAAACCGGGACCTCGCGGAAGCAGCCCCAGCATTTT. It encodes CASSQTGTSRKQPQHF.

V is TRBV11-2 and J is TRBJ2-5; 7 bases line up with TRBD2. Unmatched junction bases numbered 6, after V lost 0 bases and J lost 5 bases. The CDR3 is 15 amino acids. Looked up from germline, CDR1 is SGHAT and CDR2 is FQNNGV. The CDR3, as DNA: TGTGCCAGCAGCTTAGAGGCGGGAGTGGAGGAGACCCAGTACTTC. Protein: CASSLEAGVEETQYF.

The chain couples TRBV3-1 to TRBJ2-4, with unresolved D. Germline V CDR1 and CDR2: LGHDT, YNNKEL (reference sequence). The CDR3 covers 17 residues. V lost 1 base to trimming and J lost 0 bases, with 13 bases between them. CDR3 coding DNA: TGTGCCAGCAGCCAAGGGATCCAGCGATTAGCCAAAAACATTCAGTACTTC. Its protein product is CASSQGIQRLAKNIQYF.

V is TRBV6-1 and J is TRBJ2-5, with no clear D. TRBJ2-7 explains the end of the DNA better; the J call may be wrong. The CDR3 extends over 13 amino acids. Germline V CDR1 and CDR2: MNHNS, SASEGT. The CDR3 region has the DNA TGTGCCAGCAGTGAATCCAGGTCCTACGAGCAGTACTTC. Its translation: CASSESRSYEQYF.

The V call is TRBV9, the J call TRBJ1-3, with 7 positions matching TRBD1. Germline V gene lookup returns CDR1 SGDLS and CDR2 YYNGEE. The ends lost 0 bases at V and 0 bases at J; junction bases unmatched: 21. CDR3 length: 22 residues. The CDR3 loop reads CASSVAISSPPGQPISGNTIYF. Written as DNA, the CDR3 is TGTGCCAGCAGCGTAGCTATTTCGTCTCCACCGGGACAGCCGATCTCTGGAAACACCATATATTTT. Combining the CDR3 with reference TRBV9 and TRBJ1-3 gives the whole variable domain DSGVTQTPKHLITATGQRVTLRCSPRSGDLSVYWYQQSLDQGLQFLIQYYNGEERAKGNILERFSAQQFPDLHSELNLSSLELGDSALYFCASSVAISSPPGQPISGNTIYFGEGSWLTVV.